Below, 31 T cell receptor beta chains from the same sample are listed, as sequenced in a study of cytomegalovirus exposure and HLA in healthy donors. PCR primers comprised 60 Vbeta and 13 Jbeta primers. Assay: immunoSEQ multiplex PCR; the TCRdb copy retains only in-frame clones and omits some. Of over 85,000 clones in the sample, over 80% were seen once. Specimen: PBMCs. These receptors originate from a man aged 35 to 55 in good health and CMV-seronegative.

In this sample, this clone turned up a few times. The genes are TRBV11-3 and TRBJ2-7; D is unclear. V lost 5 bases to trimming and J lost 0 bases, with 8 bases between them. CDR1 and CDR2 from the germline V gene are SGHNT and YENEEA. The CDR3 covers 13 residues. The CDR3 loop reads CASSPSYSYEQYF. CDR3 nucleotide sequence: TGTGCCAGCAGCCCCTCCTACTCCTACGAGCAGTACTTC.

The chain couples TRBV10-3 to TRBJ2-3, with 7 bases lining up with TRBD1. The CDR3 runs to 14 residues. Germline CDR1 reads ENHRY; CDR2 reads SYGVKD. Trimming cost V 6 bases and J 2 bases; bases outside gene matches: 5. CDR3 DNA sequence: TGTGCCATCAGGGGGACAGAAAACACAGATACGCAGTATTTT. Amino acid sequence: CAIRGTENTDTQYF.

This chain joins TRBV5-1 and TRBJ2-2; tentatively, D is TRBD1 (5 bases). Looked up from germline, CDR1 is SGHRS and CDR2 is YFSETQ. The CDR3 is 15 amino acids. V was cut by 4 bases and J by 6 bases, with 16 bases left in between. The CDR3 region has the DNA TGCGCCAGCAGCCCTGGTGCAGGGTCGGCCGGGGAGCTGTTTTTT. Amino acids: CASSPGAGSAGELFF.

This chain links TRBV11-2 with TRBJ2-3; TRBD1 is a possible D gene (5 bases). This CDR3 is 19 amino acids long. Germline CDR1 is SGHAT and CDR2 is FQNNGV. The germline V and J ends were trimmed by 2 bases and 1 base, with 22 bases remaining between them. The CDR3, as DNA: TGTGCCAGCAGCTTAAGGCTATTGACTCGGCAGGGCGGCACAGATACGCAGTATTTT. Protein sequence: CASSLRLLTRQGGTDTQYF. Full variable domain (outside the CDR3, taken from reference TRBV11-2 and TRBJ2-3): EAGVAQSPRYKIIEKRQSVAFWCNPISGHATLYWYQQILGQGPKLLIQFQNNGVVDDSQLPKDRFSAERLKGVDSTLKIQPAKLEDSAVYLCASSLRLLTRQGGTDTQYFGPGTRLTVL.

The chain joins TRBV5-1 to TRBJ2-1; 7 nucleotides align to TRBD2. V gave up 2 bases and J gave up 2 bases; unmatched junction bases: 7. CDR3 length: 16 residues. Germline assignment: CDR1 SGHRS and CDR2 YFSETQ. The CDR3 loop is CASSFRLAEPYNEQFF. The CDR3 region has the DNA TGCGCCAGCAGCTTTCGGCTAGCGGAGCCCTACAATGAGCAGTTCTTC.

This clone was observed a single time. CDR3 protein: CASSPPPSGRDTEAFF. DNA for the CDR3: TGTGCCAGCTCACCACCCCCCTCTGGCAGGGACACTGAAGCTTTCTTT. J is TRBJ1-1 and V is TRBV18, with a weak D call TRBD1 (5 bases). This CDR3 spans 16 amino acids. From germline, CDR1 is KGHSH and CDR2 LQKENI. V was clipped by 0 bases and J by 3 bases, with 14 bases between them.

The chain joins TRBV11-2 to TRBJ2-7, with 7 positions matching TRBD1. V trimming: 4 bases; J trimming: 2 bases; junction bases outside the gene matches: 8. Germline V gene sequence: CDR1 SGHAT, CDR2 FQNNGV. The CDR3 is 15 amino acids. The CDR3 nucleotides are TGTGCCAGCAGCTCCGACAGGGACCGAGCCTACGAGCAGTACTTC. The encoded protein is CASSSDRDRAYEQYF.

The CDR3 nucleotides are TGTGCCAGCAGCTTAGCGGGGGGGCCCCGGGAGCAGTTCTTC. Protein sequence: CASSLAGGPREQFF. V usage is TRBV11-2 and J usage is TRBJ2-1; the match to TRBD2 covers 8 bases. CDR1 SGHAT and CDR2 FQNNGV come from the germline V gene. Trimming at V came to 1 base and at J to 10 bases, leaving 6 bases not matched to a gene. The length of the CDR3 is 14 residues. Full variable domain (outside the CDR3, taken from reference TRBV11-2 and TRBJ2-1): EAGVAQSPRYKIIEKRQSVAFWCNPISGHATLYWYQQILGQGPKLLIQFQNNGVVDDSQLPKDRFSAERLKGVDSTLKIQPAKLEDSAVYLCASSLAGGPREQFFGPGTRLTVL.

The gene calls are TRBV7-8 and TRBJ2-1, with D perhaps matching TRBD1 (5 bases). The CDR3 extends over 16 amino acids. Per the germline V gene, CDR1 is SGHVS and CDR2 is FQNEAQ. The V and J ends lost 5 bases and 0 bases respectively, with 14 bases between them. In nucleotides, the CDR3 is TGTGCCAGCAGCGCCAGACAGATGAGCTCCTACAATGAGCAGTTCTTC. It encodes CASSARQMSSYNEQFF.

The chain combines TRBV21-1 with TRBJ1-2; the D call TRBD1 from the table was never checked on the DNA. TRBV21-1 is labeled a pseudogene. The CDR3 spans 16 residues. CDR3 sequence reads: CASSKSGLDRENGYTF. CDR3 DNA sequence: TGTGCCAGCAGCAAATCTGGGCTTGACAGGGAGAATGGCTACACCTTC.

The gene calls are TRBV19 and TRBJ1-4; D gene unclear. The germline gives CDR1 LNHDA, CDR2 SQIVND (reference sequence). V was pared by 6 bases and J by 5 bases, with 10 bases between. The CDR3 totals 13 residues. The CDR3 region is CASRAGENEKLFF. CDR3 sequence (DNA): TGTGCCAGTAGGGCCGGGGAAAATGAAAAACTGTTTTTT. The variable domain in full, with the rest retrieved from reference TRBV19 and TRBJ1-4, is DGGITQSPKYLFRKEGQNVTLSCEQNLNHDAMYWYRQDPGQGLRLIYYSQIVNDFQKGDIAEGYSVSREKKESFPLTVTSAQKNPTAFYLCASRAGENEKLFFGSGTQLSVL.

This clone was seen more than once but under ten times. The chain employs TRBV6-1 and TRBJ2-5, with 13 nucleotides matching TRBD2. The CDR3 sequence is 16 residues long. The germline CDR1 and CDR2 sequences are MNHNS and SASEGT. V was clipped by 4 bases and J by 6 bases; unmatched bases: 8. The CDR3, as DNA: TGTGCCAGCAGTGTAGGAGTACTAGCGGGGGGGAAGACCCAGTACTTC. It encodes CASSVGVLAGGKTQYF.

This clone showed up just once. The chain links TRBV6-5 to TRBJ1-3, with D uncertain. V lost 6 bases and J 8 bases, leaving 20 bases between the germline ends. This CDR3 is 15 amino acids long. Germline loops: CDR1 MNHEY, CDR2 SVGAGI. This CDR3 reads CASSRSVARPDTIYF. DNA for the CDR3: TGTGCCAGCAGCCGCTCCGTAGCTCGGCCCGACACCATATATTTT.

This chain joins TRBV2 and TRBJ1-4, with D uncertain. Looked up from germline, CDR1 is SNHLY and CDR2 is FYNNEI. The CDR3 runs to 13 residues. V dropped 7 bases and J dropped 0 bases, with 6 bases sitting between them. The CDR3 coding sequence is TGTGCCAGCAATTCTGCAACTAATGAAAAACTGTTTTTT. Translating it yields CASNSATNEKLFF.

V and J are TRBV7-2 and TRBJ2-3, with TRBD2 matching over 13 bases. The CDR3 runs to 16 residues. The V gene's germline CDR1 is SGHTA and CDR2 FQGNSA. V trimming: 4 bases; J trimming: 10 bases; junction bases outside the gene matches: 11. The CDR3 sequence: CASSSRTSGGPLAQYF. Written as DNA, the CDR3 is TGTGCCAGCAGCTCCAGGACTAGCGGGGGCCCATTGGCGCAGTATTTT.

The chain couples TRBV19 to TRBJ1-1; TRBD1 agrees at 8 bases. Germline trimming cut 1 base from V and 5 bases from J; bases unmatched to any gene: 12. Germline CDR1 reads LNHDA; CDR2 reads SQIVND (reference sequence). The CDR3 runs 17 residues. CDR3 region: CASSIGAQTGGWTEAFF. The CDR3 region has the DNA TGTGCCAGTAGTATAGGGGCCCAAACAGGGGGATGGACTGAAGCTTTCTTT.

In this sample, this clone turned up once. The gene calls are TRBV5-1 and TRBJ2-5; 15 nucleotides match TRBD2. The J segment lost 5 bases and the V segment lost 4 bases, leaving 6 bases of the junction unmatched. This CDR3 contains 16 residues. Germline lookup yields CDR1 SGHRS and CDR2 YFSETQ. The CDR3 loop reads CASSRGLAGGSETQYF. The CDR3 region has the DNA TGCGCCAGCAGCCGCGGACTAGCGGGGGGGAGCGAGACCCAGTACTTC.

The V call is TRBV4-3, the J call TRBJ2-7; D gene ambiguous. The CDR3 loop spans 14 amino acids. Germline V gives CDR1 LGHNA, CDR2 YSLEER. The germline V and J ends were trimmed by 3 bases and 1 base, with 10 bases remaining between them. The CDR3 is CASSQDTNSYEQYF. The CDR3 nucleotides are TGCGCCAGCAGCCAGGATACTAATTCCTACGAGCAGTACTTC.

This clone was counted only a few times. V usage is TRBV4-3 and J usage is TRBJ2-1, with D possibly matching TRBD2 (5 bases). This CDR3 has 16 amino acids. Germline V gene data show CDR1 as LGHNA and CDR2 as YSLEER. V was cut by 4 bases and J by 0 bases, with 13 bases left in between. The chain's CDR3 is CASSPGQGSSYNEQFF. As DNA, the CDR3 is TGCGCCAGCAGCCCCGGTCAAGGGAGCTCCTACAATGAGCAGTTCTTC.

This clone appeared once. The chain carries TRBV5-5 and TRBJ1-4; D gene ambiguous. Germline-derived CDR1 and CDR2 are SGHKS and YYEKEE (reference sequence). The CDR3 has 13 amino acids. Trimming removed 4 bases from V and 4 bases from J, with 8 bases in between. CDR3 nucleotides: TGTGCCAGCAGCCCTGGAGTTAATGAAAAACTGTTTTTT. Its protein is CASSPGVNEKLFF. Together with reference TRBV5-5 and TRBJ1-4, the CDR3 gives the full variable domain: DAGVTQSPTHLIKTRGQQVTLRCSPISGHKSVSWYQQVLGQGPQFIFQYYEKEERGRGNFPDRFSARQFPNYSSELNVNALLLGDSALYLCASSPGVNEKLFFGSGTQLSVL.

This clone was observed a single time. This chain's CDR3 is CASSRPSGATNEKLFF. The CDR3 DNA reads TGCGCCAGCAGCAGGCCATCAGGGGCAACTAATGAAAAACTGTTTTTT. The J gene is TRBJ1-4, the V gene TRBV5-1, with D perhaps TRBD1 (6 bases). Trimming stripped 4 bases from V and 0 bases from J, with 13 bases between. In germline, CDR1 is SGHRS, CDR2 YFSETQ. The CDR3 totals 16 residues. Variable domain in full (rest from reference TRBV5-1 and TRBJ1-4): KAGVTQTPRYLIKTRGQQVTLSCSPISGHRSVSWYQQTPGQGLQFLFEYFSETQRNKGNFPGRFSGRQFSNSRSEMNVSTLELGDSALYLCASSRPSGATNEKLFFGSGTQLSVL.

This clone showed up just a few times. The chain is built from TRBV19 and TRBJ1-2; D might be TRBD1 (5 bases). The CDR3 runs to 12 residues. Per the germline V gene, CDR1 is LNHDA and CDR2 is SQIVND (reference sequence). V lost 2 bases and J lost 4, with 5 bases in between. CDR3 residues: CASSIRGYGYTF. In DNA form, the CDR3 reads TGTGCCAGTAGTATAAGGGGCTATGGCTACACCTTC.

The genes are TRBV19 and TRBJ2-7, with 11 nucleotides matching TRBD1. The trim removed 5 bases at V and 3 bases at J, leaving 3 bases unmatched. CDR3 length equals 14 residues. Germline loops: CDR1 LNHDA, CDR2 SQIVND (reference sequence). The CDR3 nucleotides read TGTGCCAGTAGTGGGACAGGGGGGTACTACGAGCAGTACTTC. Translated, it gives CASSGTGGYYEQYF.

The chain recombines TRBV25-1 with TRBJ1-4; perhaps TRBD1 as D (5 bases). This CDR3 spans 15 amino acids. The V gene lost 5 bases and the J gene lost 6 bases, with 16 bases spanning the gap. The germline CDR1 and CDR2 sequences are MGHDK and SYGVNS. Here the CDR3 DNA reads TGTGCCAGCAGTCCCTTGGGGGGGGACGATGAAAAACTGTTTTTT. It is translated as CASSPLGGDDEKLFF.

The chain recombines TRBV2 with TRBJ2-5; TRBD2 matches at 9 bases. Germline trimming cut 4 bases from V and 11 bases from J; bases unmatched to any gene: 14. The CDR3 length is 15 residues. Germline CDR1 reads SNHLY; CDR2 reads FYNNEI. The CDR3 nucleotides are TGTGCCAGCAGTGCTGGGCGGGGGGGCCTTGATGAGCAGTACTTC. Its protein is CASSAGRGGLDEQYF.

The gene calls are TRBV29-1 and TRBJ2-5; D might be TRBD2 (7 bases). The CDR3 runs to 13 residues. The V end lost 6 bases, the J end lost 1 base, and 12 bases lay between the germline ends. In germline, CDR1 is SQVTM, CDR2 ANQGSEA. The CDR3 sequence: CSVRGGGQETQYF. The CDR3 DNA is TGCAGCGTGAGGGGGGGCGGCCAAGAGACCCAGTACTTC.

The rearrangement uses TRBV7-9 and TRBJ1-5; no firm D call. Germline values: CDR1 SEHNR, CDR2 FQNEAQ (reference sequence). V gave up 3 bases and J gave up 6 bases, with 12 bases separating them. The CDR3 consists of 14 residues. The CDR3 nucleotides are TGTGCCAGCAGCTTTTCAGGACGGGGTCAGCCCCAGCATTTT. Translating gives CASSFSGRGQPQHF.

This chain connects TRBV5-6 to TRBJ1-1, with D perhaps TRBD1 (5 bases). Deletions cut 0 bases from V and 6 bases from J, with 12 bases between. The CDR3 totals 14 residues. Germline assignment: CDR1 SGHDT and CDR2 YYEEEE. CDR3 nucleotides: TGTGCCAGCAGCTTGGACAGGACCATTGCTGAAGCTTTCTTT. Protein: CASSLDRTIAEAFF.

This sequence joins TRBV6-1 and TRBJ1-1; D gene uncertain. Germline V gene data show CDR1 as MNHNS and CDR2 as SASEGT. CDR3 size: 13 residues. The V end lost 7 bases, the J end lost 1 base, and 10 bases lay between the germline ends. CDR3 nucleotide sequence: TGTGCCAGCACCCAACATACGAACACTGAAGCTTTCTTT. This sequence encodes CASTQHTNTEAFF.

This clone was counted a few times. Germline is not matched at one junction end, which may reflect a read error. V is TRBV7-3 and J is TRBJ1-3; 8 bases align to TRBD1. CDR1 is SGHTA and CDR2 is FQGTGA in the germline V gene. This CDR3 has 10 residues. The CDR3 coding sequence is TGTGCCAGCAGCTCACCGGGACAGGACTTT. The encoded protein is CASSSPGQDF.

In DNA, the CDR3 is TGTGCCAGCAGCTTAGCGATTTGGGGCAGCTCCTATAATTCACCCCTCCACTTT. This sequence encodes CASSLAIWGSSYNSPLHF. This chain links TRBV7-6 with TRBJ1-6; D may be TRBD1 (5 bases). The germline V and J ends were trimmed by 0 bases and 0 bases, with 12 bases remaining between them. The germline V gene encodes CDR1 SGHVS and CDR2 FNYEAQ. CDR3 length: 18 amino acids.